The present T cell receptor (beta chain) was sequenced within a study of cytomegalovirus exposure and HLA in healthy donors. Study-wide points: HLA allele associations emerged for roughly 17,000 TCR beta sequences in a later analysis, at 0.05 false discovery rate. Some highly shared sequence variants likely arose as a pipeline artifact.

The study ran its PCR with 60 Vbeta and 13 Jbeta primers. The data were produced by immunoSEQ multiplex PCR, yet TCRdb's version contains in-frame clones alone and is incomplete. The repertoire includes 150,000 to 200,000 clones, roughly 74% of them detected once, and 4.9% sits in the top ten. Trimming shortened V by 8 bases and J by 6 bases, and 18 bases separated the two germline ends. Germline V gene data show CDR1 as WNHNN and CDR2 as SYGVQD (reference sequence). The CDR3 has 14 residues. Concerning this clone itself: Its cognate antigen is unknown.

The J gene is TRBJ2-3, the V gene TRBV10-1; tentative D call: TRBD2 (6 bases). This TCR was sampled from a male donor in good health and CMV-seronegative. The specimen was PBMCs. In DNA form, the CDR3 reads TGCGCCAGCCTCCGGGACTTAGCATGGGATACGCAGTATTTT. Translation: CASLRDLAWDTQYF.